The 12 T cell receptor beta chains below all came from one sample that was sequenced in a study of early T cells in non-severe SARS-CoV-2 infection. TCRdb redid the calling of the 5' RACE reads with MiXCR, one entry per CDR3 protein. The top ten hold about 10% of the sample, which has about 59,000 distinct CDR3 sequences, roughly an eighth seen once. Here the sequenced sample was whole blood, taken at baseline. Receptors originate from an adult who was a healthcare worker with PCR-confirmed SARS-CoV-2 infection or an uninfected control (not recorded which).

This clonotype has only a few counts. The DNA of the CDR3 is TGTGCCACCCACGGGACCGCGGTACAGCCCCAGCATTTT. It yields the protein CATHGTAVQPQHF. This sequence joins TRBV19 and TRBJ1-5; D perhaps matches TRBD1 (5 bases). Germline V gives CDR1 LNHDA, CDR2 SQIVND (reference sequence). Between the trimmed V and J ends, which lost 10 bases and 7 bases, there was a span of 17 bases. CDR3 size: 13 residues. The variable domain in full, completed from reference TRBV19 and TRBJ1-5, reads DGGITQSPKYLFRKEGQNVTLSCEQNLNHDAMYWYRQDPGQGLRLIYYSQIVNDFQKGDIAEGYSVSREKKESFPLTVTSAQKNPTAFYLCATHGTAVQPQHFGDGTRLSIL.

This clonotype was picked up a small number of times. J is TRBJ1-4 and V is TRBV10-3; 7 positions agree with TRBD1. This CDR3 is built from 14 residues. CDR1 and CDR2 (germline): ENHRY, SYGVKD. After removal of 6 bases from V and 4 bases from J, the junction contained 5 bases not matched to a gene. CDR3 protein: CAISPGGFNEKLFF. The DNA for the CDR3 is TGTGCCATCAGCCCAGGGGGTTTTAATGAAAAACTGTTTTTT.

This chain links TRBV5-1 with TRBJ2-3; D tentatively reads TRBD1 or TRBD2 (6 bases each). The V end lost 2 bases, the J end lost 3 bases, and 10 bases lay between the germline ends. Germline V gives CDR1 SGHRS, CDR2 YFSETQ. The CDR3 is 14 amino acids. Here the CDR3 DNA reads TGCGCCAGCAGCTTTCAGGGGAGGACAGATACGCAGTATTTT. Residues: CASSFQGRTDTQYF.

The J gene is TRBJ2-3, the V gene TRBV6-5; D is ambiguous. This CDR3 is built from 13 residues. The germline V gene encodes CDR1 MNHEY and CDR2 SVGAGI. Trimming removed 4 bases at V and 6 bases at J, with 11 bases between. Written as DNA, the CDR3 is TGTGCCAGCAGTTCCCACGTCCGGGATACGCAGTATTTT. This gives the protein CASSSHVRDTQYF.

This clonotype was counted only a few times. This sequence joins TRBV20-1 and TRBJ2-6, with 7 bases lining up with TRBD1. Looked up from germline, CDR1 is DFQATT and CDR2 is SNEGSKA (reference sequence). V shed 5 bases and J 1 base; nucleotides not matched to a gene: 8. The CDR3 consists of 16 residues. The DNA of the CDR3 is TGCAGTGCTGCAAGACAGGGCCGATCTGGGGCCAACGTCCTGACTTTC. Translated: CSAARQGRSGANVLTF.

Many counts were recorded for this clonotype. The V gene is TRBV10-2, the J gene TRBJ2-7; maybe TRBD1 (6 bases). CDR1 and CDR2 (germline): WSHSY, SAAADI. V was pared by 5 bases and J by 3 bases, with 11 bases between. This CDR3 comprises 13 residues. The CDR3 nucleotides are TGCGCCAGCAGTCGGGACACGAACTACGAGCAGTACTTC. Protein product: CASSRDTNYEQYF.

Only a few counts were recorded for this clonotype. V is TRBV29-1 and J is TRBJ1-1; 7 nucleotides match TRBD1. Germline lookup yields CDR1 SQVTM and CDR2 ANQGSEA. J gave up 1 base and V 0 bases, and 2 bases lay outside the gene matches. This CDR3 spans 14 amino acids. CDR3 protein: CSVEDNRGNTEAFF. CDR3 DNA sequence: TGCAGCGTTGAAGATAACAGGGGGAACACTGAAGCTTTCTTT.

The chain has TRBV20-1 and TRBJ1-1; D is ambiguous. V gave up 6 bases and J gave up 4 bases, with 12 bases separating them. CDR1 DFQATT and CDR2 SNEGSKA come from the germline V gene (reference sequence). This CDR3 has 12 residues. The CDR3 DNA is TGCAGTGCGCTGTCCAGAGCCACTGAAGCTTTCTTT. It specifies CSALSRATEAFF.

The sample holds a few counts of this clonotype. The chain uses TRBV5-1 and TRBJ2-5, with a weak D call TRBD2 (6 bases). Germline V lookup: CDR1 SGHRS, CDR2 YFSETQ. The CDR3 has 15 amino acids. V lost 2 bases to trimming and J lost 4 bases, with 15 bases between them. CDR3 in DNA: TGCGCCAGCAGCTTTACGGCTAGCGTAGGAGAGACCCAGTACTTC. Protein: CASSFTASVGETQYF.

This clonotype turned up a few times. This CDR3 reads CASTRDTSTDTQYF. CDR3 DNA: TGTGCCAGTACCCGGGACACAAGCACAGATACGCAGTATTTT. The chain couples TRBV19 to TRBJ2-3, with D possibly matching TRBD1 (6 bases). Trimming cost V 7 bases and J 0 bases, with 11 bases left between them. CDR1 is LNHDA and CDR2 is SQIVND in the germline V gene (reference sequence). This CDR3 is built from 14 residues.

The CDR3 protein is CASQGGRSTDTQYF. The CDR3 DNA reads TGTGCCAGCCAGGGGGGCCGGAGCACAGATACGCAGTATTTT. V usage is TRBV18 and J usage is TRBJ2-3; TRBD1 might be the D (7 bases). The CDR3 has 14 residues. V dropped 8 bases and J dropped 0 bases, with 12 bases sitting between them. Germline loops: CDR1 KGHSH, CDR2 LQKENI.

This clonotype was detected only once. An end of the junction differs from the germline gene, which may be a read error. V gene TRBV11-3 combines with J gene TRBJ1-1; 9 nucleotides align to TRBD1. The CDR3 covers 16 residues. Per germline, CDR1 SGHNT and CDR2 YENEEA. In DNA form, the CDR3 reads TGTGTCAGCAGACTCTCTCCCGGGACAGGGAGGTCTGAAGCTTTCTTT. It specifies CVSRLSPGTGRSEAFF.